The 9 T cell receptor beta chains below come from one sample, sequenced in a study of CD8 T cells in Susac syndrome (dated by TCRdb to between 2018 and 2021). Library preparation employed the immunoSEQ multiplex PCR assay. RNA was extracted with the RNeasy kit and about 0.45 to 1 ug was reverse transcribed using random hexamers. TCRdb reran the public reads through fastp at Q25 and MiXCR, keeping productive beta chains. Here each entry gathers all rows of one CDR3 protein and keeps the most common genes and DNA. This sample holds a few hundred thousand distinct CDR3 sequences; about 85% were observed only once. The ten largest clones represent about 0.12% of the sample. The sequenced material came from CD8+ T cells from PBMCs. The source is a human donor with multiple sclerosis.

The genes are TRBV2 and TRBJ1-5, with D hard to call. CDR3 length: 16 amino acids. The germline V gene encodes CDR1 SNHLY and CDR2 FYNNEI. Trimming shortened V by 1 base and J by 6 bases, and 16 bases separated the two germline ends. Written as DNA, the CDR3 is TGTGCCAGCAGTGAAGGGCTCGGGATGAAGGGTCAGCCCCAGCATTTT. Protein sequence: CASSEGLGMKGQPQHF.

The chain recombines TRBV20-1 with TRBJ1-2; D gene uncertain. V lost 1 base and J 8 bases, leaving 8 bases between the germline ends. CDR1 and CDR2 from the germline V gene are DFQATT and SNEGSKA (reference sequence). The CDR3 runs to 11 residues. CDR3 protein: CSARGKDGYTF. The CDR3 DNA reads TGCAGTGCTAGAGGGAAGGACGGCTACACCTTC.

V and J are TRBV7-9 and TRBJ1-2, with D possibly being TRBD1 (5 bases). V lost 5 bases and J lost 6, with 19 bases in between. Germline assignment: CDR1 SEHNR and CDR2 FQNEAQ (reference sequence). The CDR3 spans 15 residues. The CDR3 DNA sequence: TGTGCCAGCAGCCCCGGCGGGGGGTGGGGAGATGGCTACACCTTC. Translated, it gives CASSPGGGWGDGYTF.

This clonotype has more than one count but fewer than ten. The chain couples TRBV6-1 to TRBJ2-5, with 9 bases aligning to TRBD1. Germline lookup yields CDR1 MNHNS and CDR2 SASEGT. The ends lost 4 bases at V and 5 bases at J; junction bases unmatched: 5. The CDR3 sequence is 14 residues long. CDR3 sequence (DNA): TGTGCCAGCAGTGGGGACAGGGTAGCCGAGACCCAGTACTTC. Translation: CASSGDRVAETQYF.

The rearrangement joins TRBV29-1 to TRBJ1-4; 8 bases fit TRBD1. Germline CDR1 reads SQVTM; CDR2 reads ANQGSEA. After removal of 7 bases from V and 5 bases from J, the junction contained 6 bases not matched to a gene. The CDR3 length is 13 residues. In nucleotides, the CDR3 is TGCAGCGCCACGGACAGGGAAAATGAAAAACTGTTTTTT. Its translation: CSATDRENEKLFF.

The sample holds a few counts of this clonotype. The V gene is TRBV5-4, the J gene TRBJ1-1; 7 bases fit TRBD1. The CDR3 is 14 residues long. J gave up 6 bases and V 3 bases, and 8 bases lay outside the gene matches. The germline V gene encodes CDR1 SGHNT and CDR2 YYREEE (reference sequence). The CDR3 DNA reads as TGTGCCAGCAGCTCAGGGGGGTTTGTGGCTGAAGCTTTCTTT. As protein: CASSSGGFVAEAFF.

This clonotype is a singleton in its sample. V usage is TRBV12-3 or TRBV12-4 and J usage is TRBJ2-7; TRBD1 matches 7 bases. The CDR3 totals 14 residues. The V gene end was trimmed by 5 bases and the J gene end by 3 bases; junction bases not matched to a gene: 7. This CDR3 is CASSAQDRFYEQYF. CDR3 DNA: TGTGCCAGCAGTGCCCAGGACAGGTTCTACGAGCAGTACTTC.

This clonotype was found a few times. This chain connects TRBV27 to TRBJ2-3; unclear D gene. The CDR3 is 14 residues long. Germline V gene lookup returns CDR1 MNHEY and CDR2 SMNVEV (reference sequence). The V end lost 1 base, the J end lost 3 bases, and 8 bases lay between the germline ends. Written as DNA, the CDR3 is TGTGCCAGCAGTTTATGGAGCCGGACAGATACGCAGTATTTT. Translating gives CASSLWSRTDTQYF.

The rearrangement links TRBV6-1 to TRBJ2-4; maybe TRBD2 (5 bases). This CDR3 spans 19 amino acids. V gave up 4 bases and J gave up 0 bases, with 22 bases separating them. From germline, CDR1 is MNHNS and CDR2 SASEGT. The CDR3 DNA reads as TGTGCCAGCAGTGGAGCGGTGATTTCCTATGAATTAGCCAAAAACATTCAGTACTTC. It codes for CASSGAVISYELAKNIQYF.